This is a list of T cell receptor beta chains from one sample in a study of shared clonotypes between healthy human individuals. TCRdb's copy holds only in-frame clones and misses some; the assay was immunoSEQ multiplex PCR. The profile covers about 680,000 clones, with about three quarters appearing a single time and about 1.8% taken by the ten largest. Sequencing was performed on memory CD4+ T cells sorted from blood. All receptors derive from a woman aged 25 to 39 in good health. The CDR3 runs from the conserved cysteine through the conserved F or W. The order of the fields is V gene, D gene, clone size, J gene, CDR3 DNA, CDR3 protein. The D gene is left open where the match is weak. A row's size may be missing; if present it is once, few, many or a size class.

v_call: TRBV5-6
d_call: TRBD1
clone_size: NA
j_call: TRBJ2-7
cdr3_nt: TGTGCCAGCAGTCCCGGGACAGGCCGTTACGAGCAGTACTTC
cdr3_aa: CASSPGTGRYEQYF

v_call: TRBV30
d_call: NA
clone_size: once
j_call: TRBJ2-7
cdr3_nt: TGTGCCTGGAGGGGGGACGCCTTGGACGAGCAGTACTTC
cdr3_aa: CAWRGDALDEQYF

v_call: TRBV28
d_call: NA
clone_size: once
j_call: TRBJ1-1
cdr3_nt: TGTGCCAGCAGGATTTTTGGGCGACTTGGGGTCCACACTGAAGCTTTCTTT
cdr3_aa: CASRIFGRLGVHTEAFF

v_call: TRBV5-1
d_call: TRBD2
clone_size: NA
j_call: TRBJ2-3
cdr3_nt: TGCGCCAGCAGCCGAGGGGACTACTACATGGGAACAGATACGCAGTATTTT
cdr3_aa: CASSRGDYYMGTDTQYF

v_call: TRBV6-1
d_call: TRBD2
clone_size: NA
j_call: TRBJ2-1
cdr3_nt: TGTGCCAGCAGCCCTAGCGGGAGTAGATATGAGCAGTTCTTC
cdr3_aa: CASSPSGSRYEQFF

v_call: TRBV28
d_call: NA
clone_size: few
j_call: TRBJ2-7
cdr3_nt: TGTGCCAGCAGTTTGACCCGGGCTACTGGGACCTACGAGCAGTACTTC
cdr3_aa: CASSLTRATGTYEQYF

v_call: TRBV2
d_call: TRBD1
clone_size: NA
j_call: TRBJ1-2
cdr3_nt: TGTGCCAGCAGTGAGAGACAGGGATATGGCTACACCTTC
cdr3_aa: CASSERQGYGYTF

v_call: TRBV29-1
d_call: NA
clone_size: once
j_call: TRBJ2-3
cdr3_nt: TGCAGCGGATTAAGCGGGACACGCTTCCCAGATACGCAGTATTTT
cdr3_aa: CSGLSGTRFPDTQYF

v_call: TRBV28
d_call: NA
clone_size: NA
j_call: TRBJ1-1
cdr3_nt: TGTGCCAGCAGCTCCTATGACGAAGCTTTCTTT
cdr3_aa: CASSSYDEAFF

v_call: TRBV18
d_call: TRBD1
clone_size: few
j_call: TRBJ2-7
cdr3_nt: TGTGCCAGCCACCTGGGGGGACAGGGGGCATACTACGAGCAGTACTTC
cdr3_aa: CASHLGGQGAYYEQYF

v_call: TRBV7-2
d_call: TRBD1
clone_size: NA
j_call: TRBJ2-3
cdr3_nt: TGTGCCAGCAGCTTAAGACAGGGGAAAACAGATACGCAGTATTTT
cdr3_aa: CASSLRQGKTDTQYF

v_call: TRBV19
d_call: TRBD2
clone_size: NA
j_call: TRBJ2-7
cdr3_nt: TGTGCCAGTAGTATCCGGACTAGCGGCGCGGGGGAGCAGTACTTC
cdr3_aa: CASSIRTSGAGEQYF

v_call: TRBV19
d_call: TRBD1
clone_size: NA
j_call: TRBJ1-5
cdr3_nt: TGTGCCAGTAGTATAGAAGGGGACAGTCGGAGCCATCAGCCCCAGCATTTT
cdr3_aa: CASSIEGDSRSHQPQHF

v_call: TRBV5-4
d_call: NA
clone_size: once
j_call: TRBJ2-5
cdr3_nt: TGTGCCAGCAGATCCGGGACTGCTGAAGAGACCCAGTACTTC
cdr3_aa: CASRSGTAEETQYF

v_call: TRBV30
d_call: NA
clone_size: few
j_call: TRBJ1-5
cdr3_nt: TGTGCCTGGAGTCCACCAAATCAGCCCCAGCATTTT
cdr3_aa: CAWSPPNQPQHF

v_call: TRBV28
d_call: NA
clone_size: NA
j_call: TRBJ1-2
cdr3_nt: TGTGCCAGCAGGCAGGGGATGGAGTATGGCTACACCTTC
cdr3_aa: CASRQGMEYGYTF

v_call: TRBV5-5
d_call: NA
clone_size: NA
j_call: TRBJ1-1
cdr3_nt: TGTGCCAGCAGCTTTTGGGAGCTGAACACTGAAGCTTTCTTT
cdr3_aa: CASSFWELNTEAFF

v_call: TRBV4-1
d_call: NA
clone_size: NA
j_call: TRBJ2-1
cdr3_nt: TGCGCCAGCAGCAGAGGGAGCTTAAGCGCTCGCTCCTACAATGAGCAGTTCTTC
cdr3_aa: CASSRGSLSARSYNEQFF

v_call: TRBV2
d_call: TRBD1
clone_size: NA
j_call: TRBJ2-3
cdr3_nt: TGTGCCAGCAGTTCCCGGGACAGGGCCACAGATACGCAGTATTTT
cdr3_aa: CASSSRDRATDTQYF

v_call: TRBV6-1
d_call: TRBD1
clone_size: NA
j_call: TRBJ2-1
cdr3_nt: TGTGCCAGCAGTGAACAAGGGGGCCGAGGCGGGGAGCAGTTCTTC
cdr3_aa: CASSEQGGRGGEQFF

v_call: TRBV5-6
d_call: NA
clone_size: NA
j_call: TRBJ2-5
cdr3_nt: TGTGCCAGCAGCTTGCTTTCTGGGGGGCGAGAGACCCAGTACTTC
cdr3_aa: CASSLLSGGRETQYF

v_call: TRBV28
d_call: TRBD1
clone_size: once
j_call: TRBJ1-5
cdr3_nt: TGTGCCAGCAGGACAGGGTCCAATCAGCCCCAGCATTTT
cdr3_aa: CASRTGSNQPQHF

v_call: TRBV18
d_call: TRBD2
clone_size: NA
j_call: TRBJ2-7
cdr3_nt: TGTGCCAGCTCACCCGGACTAGCGGGGTACTACGAGCAGTACTTC
cdr3_aa: CASSPGLAGYYEQYF

v_call: TRBV4-1
d_call: NA
clone_size: NA
j_call: TRBJ1-4
cdr3_nt: TGCGCCAGCAGCCAAACCCATGACGGGCGCAAGGAAAAACTGTTTTTT
cdr3_aa: CASSQTHDGRKEKLFF

v_call: TRBV7-9
d_call: TRBD2
clone_size: NA
j_call: TRBJ2-3
cdr3_nt: TGTGCCAGCAGCTTAGCCCATTCTAGCGGGAGCGATACGCAGTATTTT
cdr3_aa: CASSLAHSSGSDTQYF

v_call: TRBV14
d_call: NA
clone_size: NA
j_call: TRBJ2-3
cdr3_nt: TGTGCCAGCAGCCTTCGACACCTCACAGATACGCAGTATTTT
cdr3_aa: CASSLRHLTDTQYF

v_call: TRBV19
d_call: NA
clone_size: NA
j_call: TRBJ1-2
cdr3_nt: TGTGCCAGTAGTCCAGGTTCGACCGACAAGAACTATGGCTACACCTTC
cdr3_aa: CASSPGSTDKNYGYTF

v_call: TRBV28
d_call: TRBD2
clone_size: NA
j_call: TRBJ2-5
cdr3_nt: TGTGCCACCTCAGGGACTAGCGGGAGTGGGGAGACCCAGTACTTC
cdr3_aa: CATSGTSGSGETQYF

v_call: TRBV6-1
d_call: NA
clone_size: NA
j_call: TRBJ2-4
cdr3_nt: TGTGCCAGCAGTGAAGGTACTGCGGGACAGTGGGGGACCATTCAGTACTTC
cdr3_aa: CASSEGTAGQWGTIQYF

v_call: TRBV5-6
d_call: TRBD1
clone_size: NA
j_call: TRBJ1-1
cdr3_nt: TGTGCCAGCAGCTACCGGGACAGAGCGACTGAAGCTTTCTTT
cdr3_aa: CASSYRDRATEAFF

v_call: TRBV6-5
d_call: NA
clone_size: NA
j_call: TRBJ2-5
cdr3_nt: TGTGCCAGCAGTTATGAGCGGGCGGGCGCCCAGTACTTC
cdr3_aa: CASSYERAGAQYF

v_call: TRBV5-1
d_call: TRBD1
clone_size: NA
j_call: TRBJ1-3
cdr3_nt: TGCGCCAGCAGCTTGAAGGGACAGTTCTCTGGAAACACCATATATTTT
cdr3_aa: CASSLKGQFSGNTIYF

v_call: TRBV25-1
d_call: TRBD2
clone_size: NA
j_call: TRBJ2-7
cdr3_nt: TGTGCCAGCAGCGGACTAGCGGGATTAGCCCGGGAGTACGAGCAGTACTTC
cdr3_aa: CASSGLAGLAREYEQYF

v_call: TRBV28
d_call: NA
clone_size: NA
j_call: TRBJ1-1
cdr3_nt: TGTGCCAGCAACGCACAGCTTATGAACACTGAAGCTTTCTTT
cdr3_aa: CASNAQLMNTEAFF

v_call: TRBV6-5
d_call: NA
clone_size: NA
j_call: TRBJ2-2
cdr3_nt: TGTGCCAGCAGTTACACCAGGGCTAACACCGGGGAGCTGTTTTTT
cdr3_aa: CASSYTRANTGELFF

v_call: TRBV19
d_call: TRBD2
clone_size: NA
j_call: TRBJ2-7
cdr3_nt: TGTGCCAGTAGTGTGTCTAGCGGGAGGGCCGAGGAGCAGTACTTC
cdr3_aa: CASSVSSGRAEEQYF

v_call: TRBV29-1
d_call: NA
clone_size: NA
j_call: TRBJ1-2
cdr3_nt: TGCAGCGTTGTTAAGGACCTAAATAACTATGGCTACACCTTC
cdr3_aa: CSVVKDLNNYGYTF

v_call: TRBV11-2
d_call: TRBD1
clone_size: NA
j_call: TRBJ2-2
cdr3_nt: TGTGCCAGCAGCGCACTACAGGGGGCCGGGGAGCTGTTTTTT
cdr3_aa: CASSALQGAGELFF

v_call: TRBV5-1
d_call: NA
clone_size: NA
j_call: TRBJ1-4
cdr3_nt: TGCGCCAGCAGCGCGCAGACCGGACATGAAAAACTGTTTTTT
cdr3_aa: CASSAQTGHEKLFF

v_call: TRBV7-2
d_call: NA
clone_size: many
j_call: TRBJ2-7
cdr3_nt: TGTGCCAGCAGCTTAGACCGAATGGGAGCCTACGAGCAGTACTTC
cdr3_aa: CASSLDRMGAYEQYF

v_call: TRBV5-1
d_call: TRBD2
clone_size: NA
j_call: TRBJ2-3
cdr3_nt: TGCGCCAGCAGGAAAGCGGGACTAGCAGCCGATACGCAGTATTTT
cdr3_aa: CASRKAGLAADTQYF

v_call: TRBV4-1
d_call: NA
clone_size: NA
j_call: TRBJ2-2
cdr3_nt: TGCGCCAGCAGCCAAGATGGGGGGAGCCGATGGTCCACCGGGGAGCTGTTTTTT
cdr3_aa: CASSQDGGSRWSTGELFF

v_call: TRBV2
d_call: TRBD1
clone_size: NA
j_call: TRBJ2-7
cdr3_nt: TGTGCCAGCAGTGGGGGGAGAGACAGGGCCACCTCCTACGAGCAGTACTTC
cdr3_aa: CASSGGRDRATSYEQYF

v_call: TRBV10-1
d_call: NA
clone_size: few
j_call: TRBJ2-1
cdr3_nt: TGCGCCAGCAGTGATCCAGTATACAATGAGCAGTTCTTC
cdr3_aa: CASSDPVYNEQFF

v_call: TRBV10-1
d_call: TRBD1
clone_size: NA
j_call: TRBJ1-5
cdr3_nt: TGCGCTAGCATCAAGGACAGGGCTGAGGGTCAGCCCCAGCATTTT
cdr3_aa: CASIKDRAEGQPQHF

v_call: TRBV5-1
d_call: NA
clone_size: NA
j_call: TRBJ2-1
cdr3_nt: TGCGCCAGCAGTCTGAGGGTCGGGGCCGCCTACAATGAGCAGTTCTTC
cdr3_aa: CASSLRVGAAYNEQFF

v_call: TRBV5-1
d_call: NA
clone_size: NA
j_call: TRBJ2-5
cdr3_nt: TGCGCCAGCAGCTTTGGACGGACACAAGAGACCCAGTACTTC
cdr3_aa: CASSFGRTQETQYF

v_call: TRBV4-2
d_call: NA
clone_size: NA
j_call: TRBJ1-3
cdr3_nt: TGTGCCAGCAGACCCCCGGGGATCACCTCTGGAAACACCATATATTTT
cdr3_aa: CASRPPGITSGNTIYF

v_call: TRBV4-1
d_call: NA
clone_size: NA
j_call: TRBJ2-7
cdr3_nt: TGCGCCAGCAGCCAAGATCTTCTCCGGGGAGCAGCCTACGAGCAGTACTTC
cdr3_aa: CASSQDLLRGAAYEQYF

v_call: TRBV5-1
d_call: NA
clone_size: NA
j_call: TRBJ2-5
cdr3_nt: TGCGCCAGCAGCTTGCCCAGCGGTGATTTAAAAGAGACCCAGTACTTC
cdr3_aa: CASSLPSGDLKETQYF

v_call: TRBV10-3
d_call: TRBD2
clone_size: NA
j_call: TRBJ2-2
cdr3_nt: TGTGCCATCAGTGAGCAAGGGACTAGGACTACCGGGGAGCTGTTTTTT
cdr3_aa: CAISEQGTRTTGELFF